This T cell receptor (beta chain) was identified during a study of OX40 agonist ivuxolimab in advanced cancers. General notes on the study: Ivuxolimab, which targeted the costimulatory receptor OX40 (CD134), was an agonistic, fully human IgG2 monoclonal antibody. Intravenous ivuxolimab was administered to patients every 2 weeks at six dose levels: 0.01, 0.1, 0.3, 1.5, 3 and 10 mg/kg. Of the roughly 50 dose-escalation patients, hepatocellular carcinoma was present in 19, melanoma in around 15, renal cell carcinoma in 9 and head and neck cancer in 9. A male proportion of roughly 80% and a mean age of roughly 55 years, ranging from 23 to 79, were recorded for the dose-escalation cohort. Patients were allowed to have had prior anti-PD-1, anti-PD-L1 or anti-CTLA-4 therapy, and approximately 41% of the dose-escalation patients had previously received checkpoint inhibitors. Partial responses occurred in three dose-escalation patients, of whom one had hepatocellular carcinoma and two had cutaneous melanoma. Peripheral TCRbeta sequencing was intended to test whether TCR sequence diversity was altered and clonal T-cell expansion was caused by ivuxolimab. The monotherapy dose-escalation portion (N of about 57 patients) of the phase I ivuxolimab trial is reported in the paper.

Findings and caveats that apply to the study as a whole: In partial responders in the 0.1-3.0 mg/kg groups, normalized peripheral clonal expansion was found to be among the lowest, especially among CD8+ T cells. Which antigens the clonally expanded peripheral T cells were specific for was not determined. After ivuxolimab, more expanded clones were found on average in CD8+ T cells than in CD4+ T cells. At doses of 0.1 to 3.0 mg/kg, clonal expansion of both CD4+ and CD8+ T cells in blood was seen between baseline and week 6. Low levels of normalized T-cell clonal expansion were also shown by some nonresponding patients.

Remarks on this clone: Its antigen target is currently unknown. Per-nucleotide qualities are absent, and no much larger clonotype sits a single base away.

The trial excluded patients who had a history of autoimmune disease or who were on systemic immunosuppression. Peripheral blood for TCR sequencing was collected from all dose cohorts at baseline, on cycle 4 day 1, and on cycle 7 day 1. The samples were drawn from a first-in-human, open-label, multicenter phase I dose-escalation trial of ivuxolimab. Adults with locally advanced or metastatic head and neck squamous cell, hepatocellular, melanoma or renal cell carcinoma were enrolled in the trial. CD4+ and CD8+ T cells were sorted separately from peripheral blood before TCR sequencing. For sequencing of the TCRbeta CDR3 region, genomic DNA was extracted from the sorted cells. TCRbeta CDR3 regions were sequenced using the immunoSEQ Assay. The table comes from immuneACCESS by way of TCRdb, which keeps in-frame sequences with V and J called. Part of the clones is missing from these tables; in studies checked, under half for an unresolved V gene and the rest for unknown reasons. For this sample there are about 50,000 clones; roughly four fifths appear just once. The biggest ten clones account for about 1.8% of the sample.

Sequenced here: CD4+ or CD8+ T cells sorted from blood, sampled in a trial of the OX40 agonist ivuxolimab. The sequence was collected from an adult with an advanced solid tumor such as melanoma, head and neck, liver or kidney cancer.

The CDR3 has the sequence CASSLAGQGPNYGYTF. In nucleotides, the sequence is TGTGCCAGCAGCTTGGCGGGACAGGGCCCTAACTATGGCTACACCTTC. The rearranged chain carries TRBV5-6 and TRBJ1-2, and 9 junctional nucleotides match TRBD1. V trim: 0 bases; J trim: 0 bases; unmatched bases: 3. CDR1 and CDR2, per the germline V gene, are SGHDT and YYEEEE. Including cysteine and phenylalanine, the CDR3 has 16 amino acids. Of all the DNA, just the CDR3 is kept, 48 bases in frame from base 1. The variable domain in full, with residues beyond the CDR3 obtained from the reference TRBV5-6 and TRBJ1-2 genes, is DAGVTQSPTHLIKTRGQQVTLRCSPKSGHDTVSWYQQALGQGPQFIFQYYEEEERQRGNFPDRFSGHQFPNYSSELNVNALLLGDSALYLCASSLAGQGPNYGYTFGSGTRLTVV.